A single T cell receptor beta chain is shown here with its context. HIV-negative, healthy adults without recent acute infections or vaccinations were the donors. Assay: immunoSEQ multiplex PCR; the TCRdb copy retains only in-frame clones and omits some. This sample has hundreds of thousands of clones; around 96% occur once, and the top ten carry approximately 0.06%. This specimen comes from a study of shared clonotypes between healthy human individuals. The CDR3 is made up of 16 amino acids. V shed 6 bases and J shed 5 bases, with 22 bases lying between them. CDR1 and CDR2 (germline): MDHEN, SYDVKM. This sequence joins TRBV28 and TRBJ1-1; D may be TRBD1 (5 bases). This clonotype originated in a woman aged 25 to 39 in good health. Sequenced material: naive CD4+ T cells sorted from blood. The sample's subset: CD45RA+ positively selected. The CDR3 loop reads CASSGRQGLGETEAFF. The CDR3 nucleotides read TGTGCCAGCAGCGGGAGGCAGGGCTTAGGGGAAACTGAAGCTTTCTTT. The variable domain in full, completed from reference TRBV28 and TRBJ1-1, reads DVKVTQSSRYLVKRTGEKVFLECVQDMDHENMFWYRQDPGLGLRLIYFSYDVKMKEKGDIPEGYSVSREKKERFSLILESASTNQTSMYLCASSGRQGLGETEAFFGQGTRLTVV.